This T cell receptor beta chain appears in the sequencing data of a study of monozygotic twins with cystic fibrosis. CDR3 length equals 13 residues. Trimming pared 0 bases from V and 5 bases from J, leaving 6 bases between. The germline gives CDR1 SGHNT, CDR2 YYREEE (reference sequence). Profiled with immunoSEQ multiplex PCR; TCRdb holds only in-frame clones, not every one. The sample has 14,000 to 15,000 clones; around 84% are singletons. This sequence originates from a boy younger than 18 with cystic fibrosis. The chain links TRBV5-4 to TRBJ2-1, with no clear D. Material for sequencing was blood. CDR3 sequence: CASSLGLHNEQFF. The DNA of the CDR3 is TGTGCCAGCAGCTTGGGACTGCACAATGAGCAGTTCTTC.